These 5 T cell receptor beta chains came from one sample sequenced in a study of blood T cell repertoires in COVID-19. TCRdb keeps only in-frame clones here, not all; method: immunoSEQ multiplex PCR. The sample includes 65,000 to 70,000 clones, approximately 78% seen only once; the top ten take around 9.2%. What was sequenced was peripheral blood. The receptors stem from a human donor in a cohort sampled during active COVID-19.

The chain employs TRBV28 and TRBJ2-4; 7 bases are shared with TRBD1. Trimming cost V 5 bases and J 1 base; bases outside gene matches: 20. The germline CDR1 and CDR2 sequences are MDHEN and SYDVKM. The CDR3 runs to 20 residues. The CDR3 loop reads CASSPDRVDAWYVAKNIQYF. The DNA for the CDR3 is TGTGCCAGCAGTCCCGACAGGGTCGATGCATGGTATGTGGCCAAAAACATTCAGTACTTC. The variable domain in full, with the rest retrieved from reference TRBV28 and TRBJ2-4, is DVKVTQSSRYLVKRTGEKVFLECVQDMDHENMFWYRQDPGLGLRLIYFSYDVKMKEKGDIPEGYSVSREKKERFSLILESASTNQTSMYLCASSPDRVDAWYVAKNIQYFGAGTRLSVL.

This clone was observed once. Its ends do not fully match the called genes, so a read error is possible. This rearrangement joins TRBV7-7 to TRBJ2-5; D remains unclear. The CDR3 runs to 14 residues. From germline, CDR1 is SSHAT and CDR2 FNYEAQ (reference sequence). Here the CDR3 reads CASSPQSDQETQYF. CDR3 sequence (DNA): TGTGCTAGCAGCCCACAATCAGATCAAGAGACCCAGTACTTC.

Remarks on this clone: This sample includes further DNA sequences coding for the same CDR3. The rearrangement links TRBV28 to TRBJ2-5; D is possibly TRBD2 (5 bases). In germline, CDR1 is MDHEN, CDR2 SYDVKM. Trimming stripped 6 bases from V and 0 bases from J, with 5 bases between. This CDR3 region has 12 residues. The CDR3 here is CASRRDQETQYF. The CDR3 DNA sequence: TGTGCCAGCAGGCGGGACCAAGAGACCCAGTACTTC. Complete variable domain (other parts from reference TRBV28 and TRBJ2-5): DVKVTQSSRYLVKRTGEKVFLECVQDMDHENMFWYRQDPGLGLRLIYFSYDVKMKEKGDIPEGYSVSREKKERFSLILESASTNQTSMYLCASRRDQETQYFGPGTRLLVL.

The chain combines TRBV5-1 with TRBJ2-5; TRBD1 agrees at 8 bases. Trimming at V came to 3 bases and at J to 5 bases, leaving 9 bases not matched to a gene. The germline CDR1 and CDR2 sequences are SGHRS and YFSETQ. This CDR3 has 15 residues. The CDR3 loop is CASSSTGAGGETQYF. In DNA, the CDR3 is TGCGCCAGCAGCTCGACAGGGGCCGGAGGGGAGACCCAGTACTTC.

In this sample, this clone turned up a few times. V and J are TRBV11-3 and TRBJ2-5, with a possible D match to TRBD2 (5 bases). Germline CDR1 is SGHNT and CDR2 is YENEEA. Trimming cost V 3 bases and J 3 bases, with 5 bases left between them. This CDR3 contains 12 residues. This chain's CDR3 is CASSLREETQYF. DNA for the CDR3: TGTGCCAGCAGCTTGAGGGAAGAGACCCAGTACTTC.